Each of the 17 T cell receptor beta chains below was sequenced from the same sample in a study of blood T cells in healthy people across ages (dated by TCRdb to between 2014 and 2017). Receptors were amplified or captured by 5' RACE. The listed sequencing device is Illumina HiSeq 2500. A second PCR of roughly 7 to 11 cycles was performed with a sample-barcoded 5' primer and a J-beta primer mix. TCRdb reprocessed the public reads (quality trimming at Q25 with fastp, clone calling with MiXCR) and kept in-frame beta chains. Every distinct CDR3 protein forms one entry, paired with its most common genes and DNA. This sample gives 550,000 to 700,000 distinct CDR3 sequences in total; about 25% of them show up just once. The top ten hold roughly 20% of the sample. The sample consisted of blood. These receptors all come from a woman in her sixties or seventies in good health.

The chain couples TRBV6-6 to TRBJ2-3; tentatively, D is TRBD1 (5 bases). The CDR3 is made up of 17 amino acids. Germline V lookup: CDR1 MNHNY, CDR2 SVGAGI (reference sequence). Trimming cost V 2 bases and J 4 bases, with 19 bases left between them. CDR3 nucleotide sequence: TGTGCCAGCAGTTACAGGTCGGGCAGGGTTTTCGCAGATACGCAGTATTTT. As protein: CASSYRSGRVFADTQYF.

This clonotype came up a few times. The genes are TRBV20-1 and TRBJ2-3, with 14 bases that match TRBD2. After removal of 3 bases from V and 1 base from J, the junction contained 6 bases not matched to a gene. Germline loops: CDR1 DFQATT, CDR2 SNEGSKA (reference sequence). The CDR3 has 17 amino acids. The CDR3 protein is CSASSGLAGERTDTQYF. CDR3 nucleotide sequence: TGCAGTGCTAGTTCGGGACTAGCGGGGGAACGCACAGATACGCAGTATTTT.

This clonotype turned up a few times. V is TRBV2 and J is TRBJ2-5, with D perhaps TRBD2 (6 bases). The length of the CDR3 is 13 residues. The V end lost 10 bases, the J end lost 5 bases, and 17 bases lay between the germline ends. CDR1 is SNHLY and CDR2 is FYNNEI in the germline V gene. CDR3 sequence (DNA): TGTGCCACTGCGGGATCCCAGACGGAGACCCAGTACTTC. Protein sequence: CATAGSQTETQYF.

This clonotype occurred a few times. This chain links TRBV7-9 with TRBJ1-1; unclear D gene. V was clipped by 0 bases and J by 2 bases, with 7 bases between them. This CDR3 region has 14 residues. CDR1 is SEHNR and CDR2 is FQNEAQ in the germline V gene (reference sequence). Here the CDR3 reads CASSLAGSNTEAFF. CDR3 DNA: TGTGCCAGCAGCTTAGCCGGTTCTAACACTGAAGCTTTCTTT.

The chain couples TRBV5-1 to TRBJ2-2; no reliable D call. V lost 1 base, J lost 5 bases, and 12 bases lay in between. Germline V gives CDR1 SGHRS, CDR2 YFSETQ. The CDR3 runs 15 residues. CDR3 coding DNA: TGCGCCAGCAGCTTGAAGGGCCGTGATACCGGGGAGCTGTTTTTT. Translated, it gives CASSLKGRDTGELFF.

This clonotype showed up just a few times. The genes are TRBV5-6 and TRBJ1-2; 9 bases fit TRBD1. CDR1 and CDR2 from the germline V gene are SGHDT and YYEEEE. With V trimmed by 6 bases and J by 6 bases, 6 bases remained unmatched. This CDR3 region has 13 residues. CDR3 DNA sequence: TGTGCCAGCACAAACCGGGACAGGGATGGCTACACCTTC. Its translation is CASTNRDRDGYTF.

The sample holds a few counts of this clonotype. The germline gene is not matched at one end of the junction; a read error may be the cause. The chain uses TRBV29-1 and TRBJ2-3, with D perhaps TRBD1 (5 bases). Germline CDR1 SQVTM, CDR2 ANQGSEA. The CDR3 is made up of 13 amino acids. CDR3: CGVQGASTDTQYF. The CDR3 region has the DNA TGCGGCGTTCAGGGCGCTTCCACAGATACGCAGTATTTT.

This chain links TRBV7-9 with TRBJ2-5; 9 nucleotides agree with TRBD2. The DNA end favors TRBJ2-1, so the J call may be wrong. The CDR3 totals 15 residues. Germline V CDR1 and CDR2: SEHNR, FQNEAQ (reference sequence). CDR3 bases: TGTGCCAGCAGCATCCCCGGGGGTAGCGGGGGCCAGCAGTTCTTC. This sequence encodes CASSIPGGSGGQQFF.

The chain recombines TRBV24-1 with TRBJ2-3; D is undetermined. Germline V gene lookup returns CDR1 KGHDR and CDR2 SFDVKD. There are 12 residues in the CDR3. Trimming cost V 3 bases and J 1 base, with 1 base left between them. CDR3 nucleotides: TGTGCCACCAGTGATGGCACAGATACGCAGTATTTT. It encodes CATSDGTDTQYF.

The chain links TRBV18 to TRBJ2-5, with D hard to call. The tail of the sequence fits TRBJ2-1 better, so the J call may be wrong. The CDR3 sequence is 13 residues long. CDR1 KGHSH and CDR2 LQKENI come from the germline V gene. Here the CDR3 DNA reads TGTGCCAGCTCACAGCTCCTTGGGGATGAGCAGTTCTTC. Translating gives CASSQLLGDEQFF.

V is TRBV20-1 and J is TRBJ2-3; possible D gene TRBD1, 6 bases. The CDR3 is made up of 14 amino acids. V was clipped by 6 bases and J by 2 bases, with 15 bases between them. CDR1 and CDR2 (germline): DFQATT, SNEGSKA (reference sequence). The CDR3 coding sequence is TGCAGTGCCCCGACAGGAACCTACACAGATACGCAGTATTTT. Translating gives CSAPTGTYTDTQYF.

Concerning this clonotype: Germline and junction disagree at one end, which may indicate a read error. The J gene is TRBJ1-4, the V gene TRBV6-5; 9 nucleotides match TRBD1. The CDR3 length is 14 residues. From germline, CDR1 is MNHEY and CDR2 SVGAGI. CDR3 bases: TGTGTCAGCAGACCCGGGACAGGGCTGGAAAAACTGTTTTTT. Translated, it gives CVSRPGTGLEKLFF.

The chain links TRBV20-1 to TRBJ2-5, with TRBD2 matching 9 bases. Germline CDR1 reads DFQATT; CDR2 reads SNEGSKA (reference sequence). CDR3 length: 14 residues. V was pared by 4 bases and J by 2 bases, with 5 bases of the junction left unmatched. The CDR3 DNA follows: TGCAGTGCTACGGGACTAGCAGATCAAGAGACCCAGTACTTC. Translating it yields CSATGLADQETQYF.

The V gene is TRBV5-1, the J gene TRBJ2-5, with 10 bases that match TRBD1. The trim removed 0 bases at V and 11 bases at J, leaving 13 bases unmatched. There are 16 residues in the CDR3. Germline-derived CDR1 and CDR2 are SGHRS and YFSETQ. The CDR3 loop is CASSLARDRGVEEQYF. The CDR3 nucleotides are TGCGCCAGCAGCTTGGCTCGGGACAGGGGAGTTGAAGAGCAGTACTTC.

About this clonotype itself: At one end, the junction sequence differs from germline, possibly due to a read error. The CDR3 reads CATSDPDREGWDGCTF. The CDR3 coding sequence is TGTGCCACCAGTGACCCCGACAGGGAAGGATGGGATGGCTGCACCTTC. The rearrangement joins TRBV24-1 to TRBJ1-2; 7 nucleotides align to TRBD1. Germline V gene sequence: CDR1 KGHDR, CDR2 SFDVKD. CDR3 length: 16 amino acids.

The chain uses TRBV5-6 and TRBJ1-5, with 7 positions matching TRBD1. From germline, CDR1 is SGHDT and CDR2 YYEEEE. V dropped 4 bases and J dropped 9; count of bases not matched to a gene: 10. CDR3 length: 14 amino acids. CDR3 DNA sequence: TGTGCCAGCAGCCGCGACAGGGATTTTGGGCCCCAGCATTTT. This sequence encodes CASSRDRDFGPQHF. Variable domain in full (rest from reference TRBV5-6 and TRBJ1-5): DAGVTQSPTHLIKTRGQQVTLRCSPKSGHDTVSWYQQALGQGPQFIFQYYEEEERQRGNFPDRFSGHQFPNYSSELNVNALLLGDSALYLCASSRDRDFGPQHFGDGTRLSIL.

The CDR3 here is CASRSTGGYNSPLHF. The CDR3 DNA follows: TGTGCCAGCAGATCGACAGGAGGCTATAATTCACCCCTCCACTTT. The V call is TRBV7-6, the J call TRBJ1-6; TRBD1 is a possible D gene (6 bases). The CDR3 is made up of 15 amino acids. Germline V lookup: CDR1 SGHVS, CDR2 FNYEAQ. The V and J ends lost 6 bases and 3 bases respectively, with 12 bases between them.